These T cell receptor beta chains were read from a single sample in a study of T cell changes during pregnancy in multiple sclerosis. Repertoires were generated with immunoSEQ multiplex PCR, while TCRdb's copy carries only in-frame clones and drops some. The sample records 65,000 to 90,000 clones, 85% to 95% being singletons. Sequenced here: peripheral blood, sampled before pregnancy. The receptors were gathered from a female donor with multiple sclerosis, enrolled in a pregnancy study. Both conserved end residues are part of each CDR3. Each record gives: clone size, V gene, J gene, D gene, CDR3 protein, CDR3 DNA. A D gene is named only where the DNA matches it firmly. Clone size is not always given. Where it is, it says once, few, many or a class for expanded clones.

abundance: .; v_gene: TRBV18; j_gene: TRBJ1-1; d_gene: .; CDR3aa: CASSQQGRNTEAFF; CDR3nt: TGTGCCAGCTCGCAACAGGGAAGGAACACTGAAGCTTTCTTT
abundance: many; v_gene: TRBV6-6; j_gene: TRBJ1-4; d_gene: .; CDR3aa: CASTMGGKLFF; CDR3nt: TGTGCCAGCACCATGGGGGGAAAACTGTTTTTT
abundance: .; v_gene: TRBV7-2; j_gene: TRBJ2-1; d_gene: .; CDR3aa: CASSLAGLQLNEQFF; CDR3nt: TGTGCCAGCAGCTTAGCGGGACTCCAACTCAATGAGCAGTTCTTC
abundance: .; v_gene: TRBV18; j_gene: TRBJ2-1; d_gene: TRBD2; CDR3aa: CASSPEGGRYGEQFF; CDR3nt: TGTGCCAGCTCACCCGAGGGAGGGAGGTACGGTGAGCAGTTCTTC
abundance: .; v_gene: TRBV13; j_gene: TRBJ2-3; d_gene: TRBD2; CDR3aa: CASSPGTSGSPDTQYF; CDR3nt: TGTGCCAGCAGCCCTGGGACTAGCGGGAGCCCAGATACGCAGTATTTT
abundance: .; v_gene: TRBV4-3; j_gene: TRBJ2-1; d_gene: TRBD2; CDR3aa: CASSQELAGGRREQFF; CDR3nt: TGCGCCAGCAGCCAAGAACTAGCGGGAGGTAGGCGTGAGCAGTTCTTC
abundance: .; v_gene: TRBV10-1; j_gene: TRBJ2-7; d_gene: .; CDR3aa: CASKGLARYEQYF; CDR3nt: TGCGCCAGCAAAGGGCTAGCGAGGTACGAGCAGTACTTC
abundance: .; v_gene: TRBV6-5; j_gene: TRBJ2-7; d_gene: TRBD1; CDR3aa: CASSLSTGGKRQYF; CDR3nt: TGTGCCAGCAGTCTATCTACAGGGGGAAAAAGGCAGTACTTC
abundance: .; v_gene: TRBV7-3; j_gene: TRBJ2-1; d_gene: TRBD2; CDR3aa: CASSSRLAGVNEQFF; CDR3nt: TGTGCCAGCAGTTCAAGACTAGCGGGAGTTAATGAGCAGTTCTTC
abundance: .; v_gene: TRBV7-9; j_gene: TRBJ2-2; d_gene: .; CDR3aa: CASSFGGANTGELFF; CDR3nt: TGTGCCAGCAGCTTTGGCGGCGCGAACACCGGGGAGCTGTTTTTT
abundance: .; v_gene: TRBV7-9; j_gene: TRBJ2-7; d_gene: .; CDR3aa: CASTKPSPEQYF; CDR3nt: TGTGCCAGCACCAAACCGAGTCCGGAGCAGTACTTC
abundance: .; v_gene: TRBV5-8; j_gene: TRBJ1-2; d_gene: .; CDR3aa: CASSPFRGIGYTF; CDR3nt: TGTGCCAGCAGCCCGTTCAGAGGGATCGGCTACACCTTC
abundance: .; v_gene: TRBV7-7; j_gene: TRBJ2-1; d_gene: .; CDR3aa: CASSATALGEQFF; CDR3nt: TGTGCTAGCAGTGCCACAGCCTTGGGTGAGCAGTTCTTC
abundance: .; v_gene: TRBV29-1; j_gene: TRBJ2-7; d_gene: .; CDR3aa: CSVAGSLGDEQYF; CDR3nt: TGCAGCGTGGCGGGATCCCTAGGGGACGAGCAGTACTTC
abundance: .; v_gene: TRBV5-1; j_gene: TRBJ2-2; d_gene: TRBD1; CDR3aa: CASSNGDRPTGELFF; CDR3nt: TGCGCCAGCAGCAACGGGGACAGACCCACCGGGGAGCTGTTTTTT
abundance: .; v_gene: TRBV5-4; j_gene: TRBJ2-7; d_gene: TRBD2; CDR3aa: CASSLGGLAGGPNDEQYF; CDR3nt: TGTGCCAGCAGCTTGGGGGGACTAGCGGGAGGGCCTAACGACGAGCAGTACTTC
abundance: .; v_gene: TRBV5-1; j_gene: TRBJ2-7; d_gene: TRBD1; CDR3aa: CASSRTGGSSYEQYF; CDR3nt: TGCGCCAGCAGCCGGACAGGGGGGAGCTCCTACGAGCAGTACTTC
abundance: .; v_gene: TRBV30; j_gene: TRBJ2-3; d_gene: .; CDR3aa: CAWRDFPGNTQYF; CDR3nt: TGTGCCTGGAGGGACTTCCCGGGCAATACGCAGTATTTT
abundance: .; v_gene: TRBV29-1; j_gene: TRBJ2-1; d_gene: TRBD2; CDR3aa: CSVEEGTSGDNEQFF; CDR3nt: TGCAGCGTTGAAGAGGGGACTAGCGGGGACAATGAGCAGTTCTTC
abundance: .; v_gene: TRBV28; j_gene: TRBJ1-1; d_gene: .; CDR3aa: CASSLGGAYTEAFF; CDR3nt: TGTGCCAGCAGTTTAGGGGGGGCGTATACTGAAGCTTTCTTT
abundance: .; v_gene: TRBV29-1; j_gene: TRBJ2-1; d_gene: .; CDR3aa: CSVEGTLPEQFF; CDR3nt: TGCAGCGTTGAAGGGACACTTCCTGAGCAGTTCTTC
abundance: .; v_gene: TRBV7-2; j_gene: TRBJ2-2; d_gene: TRBD2; CDR3aa: CASKELAGNTGELFF; CDR3nt: TGTGCCAGCAAGGAATTAGCGGGAAACACCGGGGAGCTGTTTTTT
abundance: .; v_gene: TRBV7-9; j_gene: TRBJ2-4; d_gene: .; CDR3aa: CASSHLLGEANIQYF; CDR3nt: TGTGCCAGCAGCCATCTCTTAGGGGAGGCGAACATTCAGTACTTC
abundance: .; v_gene: TRBV28; j_gene: TRBJ1-2; d_gene: TRBD1; CDR3aa: CASNPDRGFLANYGYTF; CDR3nt: TGTGCCAGCAACCCGGACAGGGGATTCTTGGCTAACTATGGCTACACCTTC
abundance: .; v_gene: TRBV27; j_gene: TRBJ2-1; d_gene: .; CDR3aa: CASSYTSYNEQFF; CDR3nt: TGTGCCAGCAGTTACACCTCCTACAATGAGCAGTTCTTC
abundance: .; v_gene: TRBV5-4; j_gene: TRBJ1-1; d_gene: .; CDR3aa: CASSLDRGVPEAFF; CDR3nt: TGTGCCAGCAGCTTAGACCGGGGGGTCCCTGAAGCTTTCTTT
abundance: .; v_gene: TRBV5-1; j_gene: TRBJ2-1; d_gene: .; CDR3aa: CASSLAPDSYNEQFF; CDR3nt: TGCGCCAGCAGCTTGGCCCCAGACTCCTACAATGAGCAGTTCTTC
abundance: .; v_gene: TRBV11-2; j_gene: TRBJ2-4; d_gene: .; CDR3aa: CASRDPLAKNIQYF; CDR3nt: TGTGCCAGCAGAGATCCACTAGCCAAAAACATTCAGTACTTC
abundance: .; v_gene: TRBV2; j_gene: TRBJ2-7; d_gene: TRBD2; CDR3aa: CASSAPGTRLYEQYF; CDR3nt: TGTGCCAGCAGTGCACCCGGGACTAGACTTTACGAGCAGTACTTC
abundance: once; v_gene: TRBV13; j_gene: TRBJ2-1; d_gene: TRBD2; CDR3aa: CASRLAGGENEQFF; CDR3nt: TGTGCCAGCAGACTAGCGGGAGGTGAAAATGAGCAGTTCTTC
abundance: once; v_gene: TRBV7-2; j_gene: TRBJ2-2; d_gene: .; CDR3aa: CASSLAPRGGAGELFF; CDR3nt: TGTGCCAGCAGCTTAGCCCCTAGAGGCGGGGCCGGGGAGCTGTTTTTT
abundance: .; v_gene: TRBV4-1; j_gene: TRBJ1-4; d_gene: TRBD1; CDR3aa: CASSQDVTGNEKLFF; CDR3nt: TGCGCCAGCAGCCAGGACGTGACAGGGAATGAAAAACTGTTTTTT
abundance: .; v_gene: TRBV6-5; j_gene: TRBJ2-2; d_gene: .; CDR3aa: CASSMRTTGELFF; CDR3nt: TGTGCCAGCAGTATGCGAACGACCGGGGAGCTGTTTTTT
abundance: .; v_gene: TRBV18; j_gene: TRBJ2-2; d_gene: .; CDR3aa: CASSPKDRPTGELFF; CDR3nt: TGTGCCAGCTCACCAAAAGACAGGCCCACCGGGGAGCTGTTTTTT
abundance: .; v_gene: TRBV6-5; j_gene: TRBJ2-5; d_gene: TRBD2; CDR3aa: CASSSTSGRAETQYF; CDR3nt: TGTGCCAGCAGTTCTACTAGCGGGAGGGCGGAGACCCAGTACTTC
abundance: .; v_gene: TRBV29-1; j_gene: TRBJ1-2; d_gene: TRBD1; CDR3aa: CSVATGGNGYTF; CDR3nt: TGCAGCGTCGCGACAGGGGGTAATGGCTACACCTTC
abundance: .; v_gene: TRBV6-6; j_gene: TRBJ1-2; d_gene: TRBD1; CDR3aa: CASRQDRGVYGYTF; CDR3nt: TGTGCCAGCAGACAAGACAGGGGTGTGTATGGCTACACCTTC
abundance: once; v_gene: TRBV7-9; j_gene: TRBJ2-5; d_gene: .; CDR3aa: CASSWAIQETQYF; CDR3nt: TGTGCCAGCAGCTGGGCCATCCAAGAGACCCAGTACTTC
abundance: .; v_gene: TRBV4-3; j_gene: TRBJ2-3; d_gene: .; CDR3aa: CASSQPQRSGYSTDTQYF; CDR3nt: TGCGCCAGCAGCCAACCCCAAAGGAGCGGCTATAGCACAGATACGCAGTATTTT
abundance: .; v_gene: TRBV28; j_gene: TRBJ2-6; d_gene: .; CDR3aa: CASRPSGAGANVLTF; CDR3nt: TGTGCCAGCAGACCCTCCGGGGCTGGGGCCAACGTCCTGACTTTC
abundance: .; v_gene: TRBV6-5; j_gene: TRBJ2-7; d_gene: TRBD1; CDR3aa: CASSQTGLYEQYF; CDR3nt: TGTGCCAGCAGTCAGACAGGGTTATACGAGCAGTACTTC
abundance: .; v_gene: TRBV4-1; j_gene: TRBJ2-7; d_gene: .; CDR3aa: CASSQMTGLYEQYF; CDR3nt: TGCGCCAGCAGCCAAATGACAGGTTTGTACGAGCAGTACTTC
abundance: .; v_gene: TRBV2; j_gene: TRBJ2-4; d_gene: .; CDR3aa: CASSDAGTRNIQYF; CDR3nt: TGTGCCAGCAGTGATGCCGGGACAAGAAACATTCAGTACTTC
abundance: .; v_gene: TRBV5-5; j_gene: TRBJ1-1; d_gene: TRBD1; CDR3aa: CASSLAGTGRNTEAFF; CDR3nt: TGTGCCAGCAGCCTGGCCGGGACAGGGCGAAACACTGAAGCTTTCTTT